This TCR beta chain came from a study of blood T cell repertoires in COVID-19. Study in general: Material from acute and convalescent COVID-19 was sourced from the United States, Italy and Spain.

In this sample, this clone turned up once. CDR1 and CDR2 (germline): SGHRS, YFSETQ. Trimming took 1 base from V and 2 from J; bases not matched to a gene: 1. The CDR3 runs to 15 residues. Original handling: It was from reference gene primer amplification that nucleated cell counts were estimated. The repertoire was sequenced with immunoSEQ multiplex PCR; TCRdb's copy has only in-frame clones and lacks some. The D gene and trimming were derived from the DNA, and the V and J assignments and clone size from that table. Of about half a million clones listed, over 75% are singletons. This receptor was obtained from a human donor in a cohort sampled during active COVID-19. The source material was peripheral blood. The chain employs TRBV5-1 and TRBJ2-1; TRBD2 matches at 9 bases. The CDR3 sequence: CASSLLAGPYNEQFF. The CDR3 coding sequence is TGCGCCAGCAGCTTGCTAGCGGGACCCTACAATGAGCAGTTCTTC.